This T cell receptor (beta chain) was documented in a study of OX40 agonist ivuxolimab in advanced cancers. Whole-study context: An anti-OX40 (CD134) antibody with agonistic activity, ivuxolimab, was administered to patients. Melanoma, hepatocellular carcinoma, head and neck or renal cell cancer occurred in dose-escalation patients.

Autoimmune disease history or systemic immunosuppression excluded patients. Cycle 7 day 1, cycle 4 day 1, and baseline were the timepoints at which blood was sampled. Profiled with immunoSEQ multiplex PCR; TCRdb holds only in-frame clones, not every one. The table lists about 19,000 clones, about nine tenths of them singletons. From germline, CDR1 is MRHNA and CDR2 SNTAGT. This CDR3 has 14 residues. V shed 2 bases, J shed 1 base, and the junction held 1 base outside the gene matches. The genes are TRBV6-4 and TRBJ1-1; 7 bases agree with TRBD1. The material was CD4+ or CD8+ T cells sorted from blood, obtained in a trial of the OX40 agonist ivuxolimab. The receptor comes from an adult with an advanced solid tumor such as melanoma, head and neck, liver or kidney cancer. In DNA, the CDR3 is TGTGCCAGCAGTGACGGGACAGAGAACACTGAAGCTTTCTTT. Translated: CASSDGTENTEAFF.